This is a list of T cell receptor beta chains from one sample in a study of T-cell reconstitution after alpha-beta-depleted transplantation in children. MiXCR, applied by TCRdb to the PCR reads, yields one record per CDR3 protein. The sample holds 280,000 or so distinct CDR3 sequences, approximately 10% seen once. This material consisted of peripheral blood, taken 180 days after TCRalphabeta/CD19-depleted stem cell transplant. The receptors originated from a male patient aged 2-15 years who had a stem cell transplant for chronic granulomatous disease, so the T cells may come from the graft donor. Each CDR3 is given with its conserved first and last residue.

CASSHRAEAFF	TRBV19	TRBJ1-1
CASSLDHRVEEKLFF	TRBV5-1	TRBJ1-4
CASSRAGTSGSWRITDTQYF	TRBV11-2	TRBJ2-3
CASSTRTGYSYEQYF	TRBV27	TRBJ2-7
CASNPLRGPNTDTQYF	TRBV28	TRBJ2-3
CASSGRVGAYEQYF	TRBV4-1	TRBJ2-7
CASSFIGQGVPEAFF	TRBV27	TRBJ1-1
CASSSDRPEEKLFF	TRBV7-9	TRBJ1-4
CASSNSLNF	TRBV21-1	TRBJ2-1
CASSQRLAGGHEQFF	TRBV3-1	TRBJ2-1
CASSDLGTGGLEQYF	TRBV6-1	TRBJ2-7
CASSLAPSGGAGYNEQFF	TRBV7-8	TRBJ2-1
CAISAAYGDTF	TRBV10-3	TRBJ1-2
CSAPLDRVGTGELFF	TRBV20-1	TRBJ2-2
CASSRPGQGSGEQFF	TRBV5-1	TRBJ2-1
CASSTLVEETQYF	TRBV4-1	TRBJ2-5
CSARGQGNSPLHF	TRBV20-1	TRBJ1-6
CASSVVLTYEQYF	TRBV2	TRBJ2-7
CSTRGGDYGYTF	TRBV20-1	TRBJ1-2
CSVVAGLAGPYYNEQFF	TRBV29-1	TRBJ2-1
CASSPGTSATNEKLFF	TRBV18	TRBJ1-4
CASSQDPGQGEAFF	TRBV4-2	TRBJ1-1
CASLGAGNTGERFF	TRBV28	TRBJ2-2
CSARRRTSTDTQYF	TRBV20-1	TRBJ2-3
CASSRQGRAEAFF	TRBV5-5	TRBJ1-1
CASSPGLAGALVEQFF	TRBV5-8	TRBJ2-1
CASSGTRRNQETQYF	TRBV10-2	TRBJ2-5
CASSPSPAGKGYTF	TRBV4-3	TRBJ1-2
CASSLDFGLRNQPQHF	TRBV7-2	TRBJ1-5
CASSLGGYAFF	TRBV5-1	TRBJ1-1
CSAKPRLGRQYEQYF	TRBV20-1	TRBJ2-7
CASSYSDRLQFF	TRBV6-5	TRBJ2-1
CASSVGQYTDTQYF	TRBV5-1	TRBJ2-3
CASKDPPYEQYF	TRBV6-2/TRBV6-3	TRBJ2-7
CASSSRLADGPYNEQFF	TRBV11-2	TRBJ2-1
CASSPSGARTDTQYF	TRBV13	TRBJ2-3
CASSRNRGDAKNIQYF	TRBV18	TRBJ2-4
CASNHGRNQETQYF	TRBV19	TRBJ2-5
CASSLQDSSNEQFF	TRBV7-8	TRBJ2-1
CAISESSTFTDTQYF	TRBV10-3	TRBJ2-3
CASTGTPRETQYF	TRBV25-1	TRBJ2-5
CASSFGLAGDNEQFF	TRBV7-6	TRBJ2-1
CSAGAQYF	TRBV20-1	TRBJ2-5
CASSAVPTGELFF	TRBV6-2/TRBV6-3	TRBJ2-2
CSVEQIHTGELFF	TRBV29-1	TRBJ2-2
CASSFAVNGGGLTDTQYF	TRBV11-1	TRBJ2-3
CASSQGSNEQFF	TRBV7-9	TRBJ2-1
CASSPSRDSQETQYF	TRBV18	TRBJ2-5
CASSRAGGSSYEQYF	TRBV4-3	TRBJ2-7
CASSWWGEKLFF	TRBV7-2	TRBJ1-4
CASGRPSSYNEQFF	TRBV19	TRBJ2-1
CATSEGILAEGETQYF	TRBV24-1	TRBJ2-5
CASSIRGLASYTGELFF	TRBV9	TRBJ2-2
CASSINTGSRETQYF	TRBV19	TRBJ2-5
CASSSASSGMVTQYF	TRBV7-6	TRBJ2-5